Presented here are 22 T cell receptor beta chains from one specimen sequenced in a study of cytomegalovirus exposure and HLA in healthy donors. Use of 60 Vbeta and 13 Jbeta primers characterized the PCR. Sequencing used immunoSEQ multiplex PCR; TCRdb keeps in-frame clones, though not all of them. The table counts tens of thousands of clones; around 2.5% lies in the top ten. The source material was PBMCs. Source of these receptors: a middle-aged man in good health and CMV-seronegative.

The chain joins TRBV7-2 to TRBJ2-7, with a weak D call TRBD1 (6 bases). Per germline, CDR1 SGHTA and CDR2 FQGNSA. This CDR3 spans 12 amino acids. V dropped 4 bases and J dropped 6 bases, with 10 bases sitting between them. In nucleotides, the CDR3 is TGTGCCAGCAGCTCGAACAGGGTCGAGCAGTACTTC. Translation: CASSSNRVEQYF.

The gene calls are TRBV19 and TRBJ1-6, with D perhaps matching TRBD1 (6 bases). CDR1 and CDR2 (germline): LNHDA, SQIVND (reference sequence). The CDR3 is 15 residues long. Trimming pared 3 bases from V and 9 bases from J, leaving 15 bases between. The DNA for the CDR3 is TGTGCCAGTAGTATCCCACGGCAGGGGAGTTCACCCCTCCACTTT. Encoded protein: CASSIPRQGSSPLHF.

The CDR3 loop is CASMTAIGSQYF. CDR3 bases: TGTGCCAGCATGACCGCAATCGGGAGCCAGTACTTC. The chain uses TRBV5-5 and TRBJ2-5; TRBD2 might be the D (6 bases). CDR3 length: 12 amino acids. Germline CDR1 and CDR2: SGHKS and YYEKEE (reference sequence). V was shortened by 6 bases and J by 10 bases, with 16 bases between the two germline ends. The full variable domain, its missing parts supplied by reference TRBV5-5 and TRBJ2-5, is DAGVTQSPTHLIKTRGQQVTLRCSPISGHKSVSWYQQVLGQGPQFIFQYYEKEERGRGNFPDRFSARQFPNYSSELNVNALLLGDSALYLCASMTAIGSQYFGPGTRLLVL.

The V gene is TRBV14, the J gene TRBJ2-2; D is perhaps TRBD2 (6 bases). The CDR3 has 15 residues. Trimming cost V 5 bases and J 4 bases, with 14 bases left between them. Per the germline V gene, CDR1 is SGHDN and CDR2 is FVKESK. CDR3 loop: CASSLGRGGTGELFF. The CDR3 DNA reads TGTGCCAGCAGCTTGGGACGGGGAGGCACCGGGGAGCTGTTTTTT.

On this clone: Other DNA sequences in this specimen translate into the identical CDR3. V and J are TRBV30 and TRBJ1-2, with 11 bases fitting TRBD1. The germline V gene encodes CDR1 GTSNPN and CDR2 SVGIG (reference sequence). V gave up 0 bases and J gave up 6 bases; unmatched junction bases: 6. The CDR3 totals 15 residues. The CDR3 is CAWSVLRTGGNGYTF. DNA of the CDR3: TGTGCCTGGAGTGTATTACGGACAGGGGGCAATGGCTACACCTTC.

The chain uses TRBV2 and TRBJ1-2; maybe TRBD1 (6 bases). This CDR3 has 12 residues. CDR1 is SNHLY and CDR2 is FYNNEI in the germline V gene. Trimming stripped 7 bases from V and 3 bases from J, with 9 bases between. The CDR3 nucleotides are TGTGCCAGCATGAGACAGGACTATGGCTACACCTTC. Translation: CASMRQDYGYTF.

The CDR3 reads CASSPPGLGHNEQFF. The CDR3 nucleotides read TGTGCCAGCAGTCCCCCGGGACTAGGACACAATGAGCAGTTCTTC. The chain employs TRBV2 and TRBJ2-1, with 8 nucleotides matching TRBD2. The germline V gene has CDR1 SNHLY and CDR2 FYNNEI. This CDR3 contains 15 residues. V trimming: 5 bases; J trimming: 5 bases; junction bases outside the gene matches: 8.

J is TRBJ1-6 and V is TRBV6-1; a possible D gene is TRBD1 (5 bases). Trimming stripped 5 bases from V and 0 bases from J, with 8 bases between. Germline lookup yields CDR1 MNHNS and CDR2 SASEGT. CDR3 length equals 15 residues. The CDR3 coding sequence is TGTGCCAGCAGTAGACAGCTCTCCTATAATTCACCCCTCCACTTT. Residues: CASSRQLSYNSPLHF.

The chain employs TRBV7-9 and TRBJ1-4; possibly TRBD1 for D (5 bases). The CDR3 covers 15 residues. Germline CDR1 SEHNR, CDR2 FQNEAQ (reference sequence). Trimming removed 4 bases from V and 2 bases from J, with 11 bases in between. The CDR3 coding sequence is TGTGCCAGCAGCTCAACGGAGGGGACTAATGAAAAACTGTTTTTT. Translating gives CASSSTEGTNEKLFF. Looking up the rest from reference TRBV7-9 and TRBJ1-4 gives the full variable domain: DTGVSQNPRHKITKRGQNVTFRCDPISEHNRLYWYRQTLGQGPEFLTYFQNEAQLEKSRLLSDRFSAERPKGSFSTLEIQRTEQGDSAMYLCASSSTEGTNEKLFFGSGTQLSVL.

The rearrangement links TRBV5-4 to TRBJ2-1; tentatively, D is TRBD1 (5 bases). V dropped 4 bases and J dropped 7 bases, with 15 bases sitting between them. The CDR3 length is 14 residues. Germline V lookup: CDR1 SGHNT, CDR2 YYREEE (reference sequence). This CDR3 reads CASSRAPGPNEQFF. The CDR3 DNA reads TGTGCCAGCAGCCGAGCGCCAGGGCCGAATGAGCAGTTCTTC.

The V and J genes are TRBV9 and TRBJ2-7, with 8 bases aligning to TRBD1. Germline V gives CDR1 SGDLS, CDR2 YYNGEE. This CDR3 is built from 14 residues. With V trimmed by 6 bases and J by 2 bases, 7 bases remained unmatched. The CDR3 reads CASTPGTGAYEQYF. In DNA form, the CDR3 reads TGTGCCAGCACCCCCGGGACAGGAGCCTACGAGCAGTACTTC.

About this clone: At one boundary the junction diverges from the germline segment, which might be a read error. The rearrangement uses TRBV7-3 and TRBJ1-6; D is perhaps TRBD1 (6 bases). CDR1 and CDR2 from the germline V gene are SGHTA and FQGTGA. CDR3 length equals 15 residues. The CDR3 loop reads CASSLTDNRVTPLHF. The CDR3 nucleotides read TGTGCCAGCAGCCTAACCGATAACAGGGTGACACCCCTCCACTTT.

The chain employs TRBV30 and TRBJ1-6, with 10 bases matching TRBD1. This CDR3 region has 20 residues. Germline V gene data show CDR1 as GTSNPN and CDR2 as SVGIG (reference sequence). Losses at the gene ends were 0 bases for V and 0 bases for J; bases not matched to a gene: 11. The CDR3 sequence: CAWSVGQGEGLDSYNSPLHF. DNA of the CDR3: TGTGCCTGGAGTGTAGGACAGGGGGAGGGATTGGACTCCTATAATTCACCCCTCCACTTT.

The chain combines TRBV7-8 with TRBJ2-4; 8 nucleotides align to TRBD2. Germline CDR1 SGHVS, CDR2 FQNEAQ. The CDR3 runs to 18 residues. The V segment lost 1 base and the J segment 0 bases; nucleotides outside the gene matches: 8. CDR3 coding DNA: TGTGCCAGCAGCTTAGACCGGGGGGGCATACTAGCCAAAAACATTCAGTACTTC. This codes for CASSLDRGGILAKNIQYF.

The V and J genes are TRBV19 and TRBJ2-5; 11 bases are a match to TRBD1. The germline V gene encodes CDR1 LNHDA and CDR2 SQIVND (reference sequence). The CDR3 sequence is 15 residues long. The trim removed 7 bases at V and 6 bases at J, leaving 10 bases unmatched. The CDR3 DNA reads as TGTGCCAGTAACAACCCCCGGGACAGGGGGAAGACCCAGTACTTC. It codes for CASNNPRDRGKTQYF.

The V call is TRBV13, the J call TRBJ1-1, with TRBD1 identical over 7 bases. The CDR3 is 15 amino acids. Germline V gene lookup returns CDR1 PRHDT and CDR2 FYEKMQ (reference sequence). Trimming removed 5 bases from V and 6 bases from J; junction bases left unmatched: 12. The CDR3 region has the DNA TGTGCCAGCAGCACCAAACAGGGGCAGGTCGCTGAAGCTTTCTTT. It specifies CASSTKQGQVAEAFF. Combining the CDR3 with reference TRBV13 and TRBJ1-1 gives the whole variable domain AAGVIQSPRHLIKEKRETATLKCYPIPRHDTVYWYQQGPGQDPQFLISFYEKMQSDKGSIPDRFSAQQFSDYHSELNMSSLELGDSALYFCASSTKQGQVAEAFFGQGTRLTVV.

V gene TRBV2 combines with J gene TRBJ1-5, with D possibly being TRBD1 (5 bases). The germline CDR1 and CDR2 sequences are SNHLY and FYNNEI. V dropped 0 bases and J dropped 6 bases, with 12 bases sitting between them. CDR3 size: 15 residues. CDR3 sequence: CASSEARGGSQPQHF. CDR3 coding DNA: TGTGCCAGCAGTGAAGCGCGGGGGGGATCTCAGCCCCAGCATTTT.

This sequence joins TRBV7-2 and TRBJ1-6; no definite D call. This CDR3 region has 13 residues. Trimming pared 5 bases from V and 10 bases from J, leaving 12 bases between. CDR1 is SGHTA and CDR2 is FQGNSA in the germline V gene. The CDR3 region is CASSLGRESPLHF. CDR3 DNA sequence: TGTGCCAGCAGCCTAGGGCGGGAGTCACCCCTCCACTTT. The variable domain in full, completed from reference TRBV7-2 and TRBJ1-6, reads GAGVSQSPSNKVTEKGKDVELRCDPISGHTALYWYRQSLGQGLEFLIYFQGNSAPDKSGLPSDRFSAERTGGSVSTLTIQRTQQEDSAVYLCASSLGRESPLHFGNGTRLTVT.

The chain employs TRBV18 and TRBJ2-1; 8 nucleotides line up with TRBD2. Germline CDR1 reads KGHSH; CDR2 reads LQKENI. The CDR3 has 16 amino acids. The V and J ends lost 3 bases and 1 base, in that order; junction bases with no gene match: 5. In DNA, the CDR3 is TGTGCCAGCTCACCTTCTTTAGCGGGGTCCTACAATGAGCAGTTCTTC. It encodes CASSPSLAGSYNEQFF.

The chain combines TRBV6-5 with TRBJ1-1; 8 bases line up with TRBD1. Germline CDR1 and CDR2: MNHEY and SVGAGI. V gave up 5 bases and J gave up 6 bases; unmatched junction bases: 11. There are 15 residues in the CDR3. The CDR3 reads CASSPDRALGAEAFF. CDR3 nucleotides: TGTGCCAGCAGTCCGGACAGGGCGCTGGGGGCTGAAGCTTTCTTT.

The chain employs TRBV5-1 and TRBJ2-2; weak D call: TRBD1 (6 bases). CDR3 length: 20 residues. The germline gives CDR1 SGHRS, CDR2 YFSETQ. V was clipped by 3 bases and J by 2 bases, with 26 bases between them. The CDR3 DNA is TGCGCCAGCAGCTCTTTATCTTATTTTACTCCGACAGGCAACACCGGGGAGCTGTTTTTT. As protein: CASSSLSYFTPTGNTGELFF. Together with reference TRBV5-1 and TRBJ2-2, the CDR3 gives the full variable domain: KAGVTQTPRYLIKTRGQQVTLSCSPISGHRSVSWYQQTPGQGLQFLFEYFSETQRNKGNFPGRFSGRQFSNSRSEMNVSTLELGDSALYLCASSSLSYFTPTGNTGELFFGEGSRLTVL.

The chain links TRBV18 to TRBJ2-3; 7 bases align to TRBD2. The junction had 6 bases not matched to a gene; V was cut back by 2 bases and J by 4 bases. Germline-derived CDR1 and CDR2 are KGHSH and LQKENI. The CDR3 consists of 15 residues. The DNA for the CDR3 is TGTGCCAGCTCACCAGCCATTGCGGGGGCAGATACGCAGTATTTT. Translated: CASSPAIAGADTQYF.